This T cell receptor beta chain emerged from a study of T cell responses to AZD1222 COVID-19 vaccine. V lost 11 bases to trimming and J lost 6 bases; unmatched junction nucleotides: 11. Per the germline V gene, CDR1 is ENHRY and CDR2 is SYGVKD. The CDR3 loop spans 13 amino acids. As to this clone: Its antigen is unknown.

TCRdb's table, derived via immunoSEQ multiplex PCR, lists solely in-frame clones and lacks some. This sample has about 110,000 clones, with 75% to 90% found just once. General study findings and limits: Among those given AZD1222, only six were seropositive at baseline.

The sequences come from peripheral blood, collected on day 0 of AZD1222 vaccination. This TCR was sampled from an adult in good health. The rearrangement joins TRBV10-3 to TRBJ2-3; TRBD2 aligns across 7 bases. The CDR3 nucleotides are TGTGCCGTTGGGGGGGGGATCTTGGATACGCAGTATTTT. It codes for CAVGGGILDTQYF.